This T cell receptor (beta chain) was sequenced in a study of blood T cell repertoires in COVID-19. On the study more broadly: Sample material is recorded as cDNA or gDNA derived from T cells, B-cell-depleted T cells, or PBMCs.

Two negative PCRs, clearance, or symptom resolution had been documented for recovered Cohort 3 donors. V was shortened by 4 bases and J by 11 bases, with 8 bases between the two germline ends. CDR1 and CDR2 from the germline V gene are DFQATT and SNEGSKA (reference sequence). This CDR3 is built from 9 residues. The data were produced by immunoSEQ multiplex PCR, yet TCRdb's version contains in-frame clones alone and is incomplete. The sample shows almost 250,000 clones, roughly 91% of them seen only once. The clonotype originates from a woman aged 25 to 39 who had recovered from COVID-19. The sequenced sample consisted of PBMCs or T cells enriched from blood (not recorded which). The gene calls are TRBV20-1 and TRBJ1-1, with no clear D. CDR3 DNA sequence: TGCAGTGCTAAGAGGGCGGCTTTCTTT. Protein: CSAKRAAFF.